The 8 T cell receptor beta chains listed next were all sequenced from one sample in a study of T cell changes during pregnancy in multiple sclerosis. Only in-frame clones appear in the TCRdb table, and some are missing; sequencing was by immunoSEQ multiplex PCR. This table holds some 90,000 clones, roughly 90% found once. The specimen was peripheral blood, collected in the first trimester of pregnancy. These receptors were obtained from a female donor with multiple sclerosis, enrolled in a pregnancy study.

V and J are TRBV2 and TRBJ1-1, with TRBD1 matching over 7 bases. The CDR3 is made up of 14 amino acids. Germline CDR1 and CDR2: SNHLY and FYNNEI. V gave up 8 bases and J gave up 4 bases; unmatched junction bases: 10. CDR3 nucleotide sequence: TGTGCCAGCCACCAACAGGGGATGGGCACTGAAGCTTTCTTT. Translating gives CASHQQGMGTEAFF.

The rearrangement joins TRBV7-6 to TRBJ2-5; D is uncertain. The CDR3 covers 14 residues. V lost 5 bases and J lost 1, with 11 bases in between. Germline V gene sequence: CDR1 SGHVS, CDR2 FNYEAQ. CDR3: CASSPRRSQETQYF. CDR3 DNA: TGTGCCAGCAGCCCGCGCAGGTCCCAAGAGACCCAGTACTTC.

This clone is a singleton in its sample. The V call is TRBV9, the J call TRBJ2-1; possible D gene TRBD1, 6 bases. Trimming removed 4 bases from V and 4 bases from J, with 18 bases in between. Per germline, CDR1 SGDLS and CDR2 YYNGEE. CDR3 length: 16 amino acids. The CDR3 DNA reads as TGTGCCAGCAGCACCCGGACCGGGACAATTTACAATGAGCAGTTCTTC. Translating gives CASSTRTGTIYNEQFF.

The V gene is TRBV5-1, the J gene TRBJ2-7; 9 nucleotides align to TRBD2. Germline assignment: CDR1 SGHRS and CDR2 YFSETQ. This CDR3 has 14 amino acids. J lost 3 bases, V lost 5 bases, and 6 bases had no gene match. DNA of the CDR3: TGCGCCAGCAGTCAGACTAGCGGATACTACGAGCAGTACTTC. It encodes CASSQTSGYYEQYF. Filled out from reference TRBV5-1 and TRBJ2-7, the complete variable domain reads KAGVTQTPRYLIKTRGQQVTLSCSPISGHRSVSWYQQTPGQGLQFLFEYFSETQRNKGNFPGRFSGRQFSNSRSEMNVSTLELGDSALYLCASSQTSGYYEQYFGPGTRLTVT.

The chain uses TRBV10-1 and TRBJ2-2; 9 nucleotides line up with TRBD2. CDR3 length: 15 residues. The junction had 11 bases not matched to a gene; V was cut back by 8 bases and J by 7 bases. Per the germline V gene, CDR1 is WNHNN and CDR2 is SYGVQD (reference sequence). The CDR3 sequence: CASSFGREGGGELFF. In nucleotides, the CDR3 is TGCGCCAGCTCGTTCGGGCGGGAGGGAGGCGGGGAGCTGTTTTTT.

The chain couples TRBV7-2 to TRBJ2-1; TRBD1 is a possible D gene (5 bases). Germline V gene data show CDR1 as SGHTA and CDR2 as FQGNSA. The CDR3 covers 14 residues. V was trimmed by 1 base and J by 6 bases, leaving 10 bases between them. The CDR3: CASSLGQGGNEQFF. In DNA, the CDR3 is TGTGCCAGCAGCTTAGGCCAGGGTGGCAATGAGCAGTTCTTC.

The CDR3 spells CASSFNRNGYTF. CDR3 nucleotide sequence: TGTGCCAGCAGCTTTAACAGAAACGGCTACACCTTC. The chain employs TRBV7-9 and TRBJ1-2; D gene uncertain. Germline V gene sequence: CDR1 SEHNR, CDR2 FQNEAQ (reference sequence). This CDR3 comprises 12 residues. V shed 3 bases and J shed 8 bases, with 10 bases lying between them.

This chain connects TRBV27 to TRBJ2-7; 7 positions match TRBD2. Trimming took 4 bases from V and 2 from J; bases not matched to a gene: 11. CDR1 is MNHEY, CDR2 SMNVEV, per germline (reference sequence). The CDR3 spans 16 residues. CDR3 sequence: CASSSSLGEGPYEQYF. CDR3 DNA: TGTGCCAGCAGTTCCTCCCTAGGGGAGGGCCCCTACGAGCAGTACTTC.